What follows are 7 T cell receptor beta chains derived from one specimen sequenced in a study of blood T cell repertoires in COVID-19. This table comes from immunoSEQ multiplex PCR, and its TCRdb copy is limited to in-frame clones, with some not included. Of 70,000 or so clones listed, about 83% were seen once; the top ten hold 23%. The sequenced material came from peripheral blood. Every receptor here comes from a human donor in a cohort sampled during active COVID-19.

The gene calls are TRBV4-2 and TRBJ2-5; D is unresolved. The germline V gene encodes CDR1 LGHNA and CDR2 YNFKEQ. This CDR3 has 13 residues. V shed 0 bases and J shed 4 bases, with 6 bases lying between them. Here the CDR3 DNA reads TGTGCCAGCAGCCAAGATTCAGGAGAGACCCAGTACTTC. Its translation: CASSQDSGETQYF.

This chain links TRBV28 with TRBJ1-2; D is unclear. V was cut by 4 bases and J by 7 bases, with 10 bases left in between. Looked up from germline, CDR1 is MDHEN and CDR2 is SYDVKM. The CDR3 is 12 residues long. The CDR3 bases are TGTGCCAGCAGTTCCCTACTGGTTGGCTACACCTTC. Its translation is CASSSLLVGYTF.

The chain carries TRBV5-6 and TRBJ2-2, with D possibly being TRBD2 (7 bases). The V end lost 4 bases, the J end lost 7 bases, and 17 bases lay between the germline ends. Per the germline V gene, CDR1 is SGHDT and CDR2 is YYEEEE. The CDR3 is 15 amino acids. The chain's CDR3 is CASSPNAGANGELFF. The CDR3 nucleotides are TGTGCCAGCAGCCCGAACGCGGGGGCGAACGGGGAGCTGTTTTTT.

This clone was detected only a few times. CDR3 nucleotides: TGTGCCAGCAGGGTAGACAGGGGGCTGGCTACCGAGCAGTACTTC. It encodes CASRVDRGLATEQYF. This rearrangement joins TRBV2 to TRBJ2-7, with 10 bases lining up with TRBD1. CDR3 size: 15 residues. V trimming: 6 bases; J trimming: 6 bases; junction bases outside the gene matches: 11. From germline, CDR1 is SNHLY and CDR2 FYNNEI.

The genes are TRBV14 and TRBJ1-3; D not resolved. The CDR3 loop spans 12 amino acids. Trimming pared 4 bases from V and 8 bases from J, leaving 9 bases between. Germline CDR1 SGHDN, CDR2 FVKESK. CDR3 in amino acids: CASSPRVDTIYF. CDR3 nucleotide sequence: TGTGCCAGCAGCCCCCGGGTAGACACCATATATTTT.

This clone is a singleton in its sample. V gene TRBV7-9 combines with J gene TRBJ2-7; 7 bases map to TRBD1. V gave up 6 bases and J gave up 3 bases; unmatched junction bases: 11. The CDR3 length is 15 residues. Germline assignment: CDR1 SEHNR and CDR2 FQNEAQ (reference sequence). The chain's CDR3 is CASSSAPGQYYEQYF. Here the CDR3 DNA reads TGTGCCAGCAGTTCCGCACCGGGACAGTACTACGAGCAGTACTTC. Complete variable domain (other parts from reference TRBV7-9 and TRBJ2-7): DTGVSQNPRHKITKRGQNVTFRCDPISEHNRLYWYRQTLGQGPEFLTYFQNEAQLEKSRLLSDRFSAERPKGSFSTLEIQRTEQGDSAMYLCASSSAPGQYYEQYFGPGTRLTVT.

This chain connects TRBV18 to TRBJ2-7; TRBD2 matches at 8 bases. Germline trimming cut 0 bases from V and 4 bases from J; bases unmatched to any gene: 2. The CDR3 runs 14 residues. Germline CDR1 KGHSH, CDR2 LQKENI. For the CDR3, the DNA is TGTGCCAGCTCACCACCGCTAGCGGGTTACGAGCAGTACTTC. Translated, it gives CASSPPLAGYEQYF.